This note documents a single T cell receptor beta chain sequence. The CDR3 sequence is 15 residues long. CDR1 and CDR2 (germline): GTSNPN, SVGIG (reference sequence). V lost 3 bases to trimming and J lost 5 bases; unmatched junction nucleotides: 8. The data are from a study of blood T cell repertoires in COVID-19. Study information: The origin of the acute and convalescent COVID-19 samples was the United States, Italy and Spain. Sources were T cells, B-cell-depleted T cells, or PBMCs; the material itself was cDNA or gDNA.

As originally analysed: By means of reference gene primer amplification, nucleated cell counts were estimated. Assay used: immunoSEQ multiplex PCR; TCRdb lists only in-frame clones, some missing. V, J and clone size were drawn from that table, and D and trimming were deduced from the DNA. The table includes roughly 260,000 clones, about 80% detected once. This receptor was obtained from a woman over 75 with active or convalescent COVID-19. The chain is built from TRBV30 and TRBJ2-1; 9 bases agree with TRBD2. Sequences were obtained from peripheral blood. CDR3 region: CAWSLGLAPNNEQFF. The DNA of the CDR3 is TGTGCCTGGAGCCTGGGACTAGCACCGAACAATGAGCAGTTCTTC.